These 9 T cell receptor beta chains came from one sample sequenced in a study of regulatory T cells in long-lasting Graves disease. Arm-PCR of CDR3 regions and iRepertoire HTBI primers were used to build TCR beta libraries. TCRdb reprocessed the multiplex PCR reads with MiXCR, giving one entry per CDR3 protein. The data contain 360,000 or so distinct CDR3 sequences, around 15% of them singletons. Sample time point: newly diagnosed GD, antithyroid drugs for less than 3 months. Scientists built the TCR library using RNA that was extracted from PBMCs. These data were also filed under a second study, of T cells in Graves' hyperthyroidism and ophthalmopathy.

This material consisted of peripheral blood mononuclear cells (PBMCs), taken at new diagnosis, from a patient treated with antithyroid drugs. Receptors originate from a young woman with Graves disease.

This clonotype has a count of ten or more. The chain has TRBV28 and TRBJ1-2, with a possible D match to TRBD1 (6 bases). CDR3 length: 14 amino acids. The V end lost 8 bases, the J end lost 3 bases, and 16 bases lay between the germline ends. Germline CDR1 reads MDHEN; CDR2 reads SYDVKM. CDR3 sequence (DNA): TGTGCCAGCTGGCGGGACACGGTAGACTATGGCTACACCTTC. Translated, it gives CASWRDTVDYGYTF.

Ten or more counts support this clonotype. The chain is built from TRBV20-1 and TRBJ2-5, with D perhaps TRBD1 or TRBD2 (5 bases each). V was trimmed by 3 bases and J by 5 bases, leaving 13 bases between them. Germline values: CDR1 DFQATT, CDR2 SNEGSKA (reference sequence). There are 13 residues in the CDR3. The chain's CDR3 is CSARGRAEETQYF. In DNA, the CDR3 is TGCAGTGCTAGGGGGCGGGCCGAGGAGACCCAGTACTTC.

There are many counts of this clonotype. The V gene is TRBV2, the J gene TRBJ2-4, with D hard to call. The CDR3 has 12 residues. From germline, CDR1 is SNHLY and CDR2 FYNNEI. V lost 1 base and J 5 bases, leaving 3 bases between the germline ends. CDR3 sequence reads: CASSEEQNIQYF. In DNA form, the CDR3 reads TGTGCCAGCAGTGAAGAGCAAAACATTCAGTACTTC.

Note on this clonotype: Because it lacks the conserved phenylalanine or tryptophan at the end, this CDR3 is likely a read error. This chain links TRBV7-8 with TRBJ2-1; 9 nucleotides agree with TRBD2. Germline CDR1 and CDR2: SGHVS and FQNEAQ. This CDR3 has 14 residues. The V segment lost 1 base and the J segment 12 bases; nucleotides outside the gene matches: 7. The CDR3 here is CASSLEGRGRGQFL. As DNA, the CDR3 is TGTGCCAGCAGCTTAGAGGGGCGCGGGAGGGGGCAGTTCCTC.

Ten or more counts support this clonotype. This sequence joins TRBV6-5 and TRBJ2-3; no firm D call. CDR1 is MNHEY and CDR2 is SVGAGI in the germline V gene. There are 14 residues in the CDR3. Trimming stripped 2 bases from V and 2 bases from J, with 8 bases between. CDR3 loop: CASSYRAFTDTQYF. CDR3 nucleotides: TGTGCCAGCAGTTACCGAGCGTTCACAGATACGCAGTATTTT.

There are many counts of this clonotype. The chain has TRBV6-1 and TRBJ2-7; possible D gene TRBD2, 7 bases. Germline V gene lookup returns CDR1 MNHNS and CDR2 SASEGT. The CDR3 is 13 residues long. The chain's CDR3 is CAIGGGKYYEQYF. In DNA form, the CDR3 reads TGTGCAATCGGCGGGGGCAAATACTACGAGCAGTACTTC.

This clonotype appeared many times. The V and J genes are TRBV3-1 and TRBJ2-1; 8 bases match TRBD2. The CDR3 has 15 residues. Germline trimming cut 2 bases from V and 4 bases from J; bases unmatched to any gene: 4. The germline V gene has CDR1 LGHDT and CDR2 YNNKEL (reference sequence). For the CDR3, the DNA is TGTGCCAGCAGCCAAAATCGGGAGGGATACAATGAGCAGTTCTTC. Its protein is CASSQNREGYNEQFF.

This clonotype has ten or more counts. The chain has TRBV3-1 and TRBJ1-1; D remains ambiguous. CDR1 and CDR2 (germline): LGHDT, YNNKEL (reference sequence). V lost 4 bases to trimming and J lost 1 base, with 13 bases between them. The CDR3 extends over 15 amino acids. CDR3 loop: CASSPSVGWNTEAFF. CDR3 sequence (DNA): TGTGCCAGCAGCCCTTCGGTAGGGTGGAACACTGAAGCTTTCTTT.

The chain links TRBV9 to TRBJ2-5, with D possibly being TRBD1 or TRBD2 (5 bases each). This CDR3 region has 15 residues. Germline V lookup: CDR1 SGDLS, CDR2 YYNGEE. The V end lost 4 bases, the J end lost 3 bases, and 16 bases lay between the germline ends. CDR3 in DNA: TGTGCCAGCAGCCGATGGGGGTCGGGTAAAGAGACCCAGTACTTC. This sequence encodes CASSRWGSGKETQYF.